The source of this TCR beta chain is a study of cytomegalovirus exposure and HLA in healthy donors. Findings of the study overall: Later on, an analysis showed TCR association rates differing by HLA locus, with DRB1 the most and HLA-C the fewest. Later on, analysis showed that most CMV-associated TCR beta chains appeared to be HLA-restricted. The authors reported that TCR beta sequences could predict HLA-A and HLA-B alleles. These predictions were accurate for most subjects in the first cohort.

Use of 60 Vbeta and 13 Jbeta primers characterized the PCR. TCRdb keeps only in-frame clones here, not all; method: immunoSEQ multiplex PCR. Found here are 180,000 or so clones, 75% to 90% of them singletons; the top ten hold roughly 8.8%. Notes on this clone: Its cognate antigen is unknown.

V shed 6 bases and J 2 bases; nucleotides not matched to a gene: 5. The germline gives CDR1 MNHNY, CDR2 SVGAGI (reference sequence). CDR3 size: 14 residues. The sequence derives from a man younger than 35 in good health and CMV-seropositive. This chain joins TRBV6-6 and TRBJ1-2, with 8 bases matching TRBD1. Source material: PBMCs. The CDR3 nucleotides read TGTGCCAGCAGGGGGACAGGTCGAAACTATGGCTACACCTTC. This sequence encodes CASRGTGRNYGYTF.